This record looks at one T cell receptor (beta chain) sequence and its context. Produced via immunoSEQ multiplex PCR; TCRdb's table is partial and in-frame only. The sample holds about 270,000 clones, around 90% seen once. This sample was included in a study of blood T cell repertoires in COVID-19. Study summary: Donors in Cohort 3 counted as recovered after two negative PCRs, clearance, or symptom resolution. Sources were T cells, B-cell-depleted T cells, or PBMCs; the material itself was cDNA or gDNA.

Losses at the gene ends were 4 bases for V and 3 bases for J; bases not matched to a gene: 5. The V gene's germline CDR1 is SQVTM and CDR2 ANQGSEA. CDR3 length: 14 amino acids. Specimen: PBMCs or T cells enriched from blood (not recorded which). The chain recombines TRBV29-1 with TRBJ2-7, with TRBD2 matching over 11 bases. This TCR was sampled from a woman aged 55-69 years in a cohort exposed to, infected with or recovered from COVID-19 (not recorded which). The CDR3 nucleotides read TGCAGCGTTGTAACCGGGACTAGCGGCTACGAGCAGTACTTC. It encodes CSVVTGTSGYEQYF.